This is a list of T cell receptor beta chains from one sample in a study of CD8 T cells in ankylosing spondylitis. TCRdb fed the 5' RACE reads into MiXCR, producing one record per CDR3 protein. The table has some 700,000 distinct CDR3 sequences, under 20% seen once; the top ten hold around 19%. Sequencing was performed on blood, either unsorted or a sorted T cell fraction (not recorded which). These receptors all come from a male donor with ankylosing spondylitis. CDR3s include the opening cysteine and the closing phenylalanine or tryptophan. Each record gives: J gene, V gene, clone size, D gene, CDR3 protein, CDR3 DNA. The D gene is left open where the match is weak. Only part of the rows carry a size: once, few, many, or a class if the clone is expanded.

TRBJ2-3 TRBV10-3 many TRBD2 CAIRASGEDTQYF TGTGCCATCAGGGCTAGCGGAGAGGATACGCAGTATTTT
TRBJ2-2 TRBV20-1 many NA CSARDLVTGLTGELFF TGCAGTGCTAGAGATCTCGTGACAGGCCTAACCGGGGAGCTGTTTTTT
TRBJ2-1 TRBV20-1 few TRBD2 CSASGGAYNEQFF TGCAGTGCTAGCGGGGGGGCCTACAATGAGCAGTTCTTC
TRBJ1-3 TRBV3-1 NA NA CASSQDGGRTGNTIYF TGTGCCAGCAGCCAAGATGGAGGGCGTACTGGAAACACCATATATTTT
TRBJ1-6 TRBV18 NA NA CASSPVAEAYNSPLHF TGTGCCAGCTCACCAGTGGCAGAGGCCTATAATTCACCCCTCCACTTT
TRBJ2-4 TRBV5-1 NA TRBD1 CASSLSGQGNIQYF TGCGCCAGCAGCTTGTCGGGACAGGGTAACATTCAGTACTTC
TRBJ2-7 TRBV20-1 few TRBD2 CSGRWAGADYEQYF TGCAGTGGTCGGTGGGCGGGAGCGGATTACGAGCAGTACTTC
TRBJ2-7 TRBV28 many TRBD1 CASSLSRGNIWGYEQYF TGTGCCAGCAGTTTATCCAGGGGGAATATCTGGGGCTACGAGCAGTACTTC
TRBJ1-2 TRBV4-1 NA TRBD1 CASSQGTGIYTF TGCGCCAGCAGCCAGGGGACAGGGATCTACACCTTC
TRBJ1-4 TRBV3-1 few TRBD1 CASSQDGTGLATNEKLFF TGTGCCAGCAGCCAAGACGGGACAGGTCTTGCAACTAATGAAAAACTGTTTTTT
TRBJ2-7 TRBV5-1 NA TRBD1 CASSLGDRDYEQYF TGCGCCAGCAGCTTGGGTGACAGGGACTACGAGCAGTACTTC
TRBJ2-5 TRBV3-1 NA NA CASSRGDIQETQYF TGTGCCAGCAGCCGGGGGGACATTCAAGAGACCCAGTACTTC
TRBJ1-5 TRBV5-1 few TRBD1 CASSLAGQSNQPQHF TGCGCCAGCAGCTTGGCGGGACAGAGCAATCAGCCCCAGCATTTT
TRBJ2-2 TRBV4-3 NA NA CASSQLTGTDTGELFF TGCGCCAGCAGCCAGTTAACCGGGACGGACACCGGGGAGCTGTTTTTT
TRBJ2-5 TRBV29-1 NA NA CSVEGGSQETQYF TGCAGCGTTGAGGGGGGTTCTCAAGAGACCCAGTACTTC
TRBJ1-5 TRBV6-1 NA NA CASAGRRNQPQHF TGTGCCAGCGCTGGACGGAGGAATCAGCCCCAGCATTTT
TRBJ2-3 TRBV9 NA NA CASSPLVGFASTDTQYF TGTGCCAGCAGCCCCCTGGTCGGGTTCGCTAGCACAGATACGCAGTATTTT
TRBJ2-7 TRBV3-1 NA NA CASSQAHGHYEQYF TGTGCCAGCAGCCAAGCGCATGGCCACTACGAGCAGTACTTC
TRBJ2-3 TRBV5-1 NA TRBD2 CASSLEGLAGGILKDTQYF TGCGCCAGCAGCTTGGAAGGACTAGCGGGAGGCATCCTGAAAGATACGCAGTATTTT
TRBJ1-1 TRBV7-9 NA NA CASSTGRGQNTEAFF TGTGCCAGCAGCACGGGCAGGGGACAGAACACTGAAGCTTTCTTT
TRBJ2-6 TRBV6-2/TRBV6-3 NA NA CASINSGPLGANVLTF TGTGCCAGCATTAATTCAGGCCCGCTTGGGGCCAACGTCCTGACTTTC
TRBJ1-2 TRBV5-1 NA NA CASSLEGRVGYTF TGCGCCAGCAGCTTGGAAGGCAGGGTTGGCTACACCTTC
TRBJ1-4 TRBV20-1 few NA CSAKVGGDIEKLFF TGCAGTGCTAAAGTCGGGGGGGATATTGAAAAACTGTTTTTT
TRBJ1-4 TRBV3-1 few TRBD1 CASSQDLDRRGKLFF TGTGCCAGCAGCCAAGATTTGGACAGGCGTGGAAAACTGTTTTTT
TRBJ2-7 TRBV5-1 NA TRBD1 CASSPGMGQGLYEQYF TGCGCCAGCAGCCCTGGTATGGGACAGGGGTTATACGAGCAGTACTTC
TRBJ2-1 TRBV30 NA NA CAEGLQTLNEQFF TGTGCTGAAGGGCTGCAGACGCTCAATGAGCAGTTCTTC
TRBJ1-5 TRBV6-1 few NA CASALGASNQPQHF TGTGCCAGCGCCTTAGGGGCTAGCAATCAGCCCCAGCATTTT